Below, 2 T cell receptor beta chains from the same sample are listed, as sequenced in a study of cytomegalovirus exposure and HLA in healthy donors (TCRdb year 2017). Library preparation employed the immunoSEQ multiplex PCR assay. A mixture of 60 forward primers for TCR Vbeta segments and 13 reverse primers for TCR Jbeta segments was used in the multiplex PCR. TCRdb mirrors the immuneACCESS table, restricted to in-frame sequences. Some clones are absent from its copies; in checked studies, under half trace to an unresolved V gene, and the reason for the others is unknown. The sample contains 45,000 to 60,000 clones, over 60% of them found a single time. Roughly 9.2% of the sample belongs to the ten largest clones. Sequenced material: PBMCs. These receptors came from a woman aged 45-65 years in good health and CMV-seronegative.

The chain uses TRBV5-6 and TRBJ1-1, with 7 bases matching TRBD1. The CDR3 length is 14 residues. The V and J ends lost 0 bases and 5 bases, in that order; junction bases with no gene match: 4. Per germline, CDR1 SGHDT and CDR2 YYEEEE. The CDR3 DNA reads as TGTGCCAGCAGCTTGGTACAGGGGAGGACTGAAGCTTTCTTT. Translating gives CASSLVQGRTEAFF.

The chain employs TRBV9 and TRBJ2-2, with 9 bases matching TRBD1. This CDR3 contains 16 residues. J gave up 7 bases and V 1 base, and 8 bases lay outside the gene matches. CDR1 is SGDLS and CDR2 is YYNGEE in the germline V gene. As DNA, the CDR3 is TGTGCCAGCAGCGTAACTGGGACAGGGATAGACGGGGAGCTGTTTTTT. The encoded protein is CASSVTGTGIDGELFF.